The clone carrying this T cell receptor beta chain was observed a few times. A much larger clone lies a single base off, so this may be a read error. Constant-region reverse primers amplified full-length variable regions, followed by semi-nested Nested Universal Primer A PCR. Via MiXCR, TCRdb re-called the 5' RACE reads, giving one row per CDR3 protein. The top ten clones hold roughly 6.6% of a sample with fewer than 10,000 distinct CDR3 sequences, roughly 36% of them seen once. Between the trimmed V and J ends, which lost 5 bases and 0 bases, there was a span of 10 bases. The germline gives CDR1 MNHNY, CDR2 SVGAGI (reference sequence). This CDR3 comprises 14 residues.

This clonotype was sampled from a female donor with breast cancer. The chain links TRBV6-6 to TRBJ1-1; a possible D gene is TRBD1 (5 bases). The sample consisted of tumor-infiltrating memory CD4+ T cells sorted from the breast tumor. The sample's subset: memory CD4+ T cells, CD4+CD45RO+CD25-. CDR3 sequence (DNA): TGTGCCAGCAGTCGCGGGGGGGTGAACACTGAAGCTTTCTTT. Translation: CASSRGGVNTEAFF.